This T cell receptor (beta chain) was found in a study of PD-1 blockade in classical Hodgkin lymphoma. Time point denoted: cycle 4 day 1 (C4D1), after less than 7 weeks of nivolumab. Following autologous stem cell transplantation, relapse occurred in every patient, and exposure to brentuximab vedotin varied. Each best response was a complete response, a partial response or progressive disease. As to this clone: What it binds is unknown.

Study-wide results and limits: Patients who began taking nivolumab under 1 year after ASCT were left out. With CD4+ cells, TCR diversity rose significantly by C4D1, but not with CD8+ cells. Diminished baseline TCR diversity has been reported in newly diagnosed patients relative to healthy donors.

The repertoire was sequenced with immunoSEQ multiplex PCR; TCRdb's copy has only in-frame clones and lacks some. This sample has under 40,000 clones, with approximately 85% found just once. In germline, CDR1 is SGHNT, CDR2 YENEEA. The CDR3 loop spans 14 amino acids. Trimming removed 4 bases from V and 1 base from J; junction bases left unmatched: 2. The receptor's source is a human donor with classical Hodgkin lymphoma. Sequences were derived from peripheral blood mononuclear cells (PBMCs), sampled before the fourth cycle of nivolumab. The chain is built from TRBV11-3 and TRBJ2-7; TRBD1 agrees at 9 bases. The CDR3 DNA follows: TGTGCCAGCAGCTCGGGGACAGGGTCCTACGAGCAGTACTTC. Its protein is CASSSGTGSYEQYF.